This T cell receptor beta chain is from a study of CD8+ T cells in alopecia areata. V was pared by 3 bases and J by 1 base, with 6 bases between. This CDR3 comprises 12 residues. Germline lookup yields CDR1 SQVTM and CDR2 ANQGSEA. cDNA prepared by RNA extraction and subsequent reverse transcription served as the template for sequencing. This table comes from immunoSEQ multiplex PCR, and its TCRdb copy is limited to in-frame clones, with some not included. The data show 90,000 to 150,000 clones, approximately 38% seen once. The gene calls are TRBV29-1 and TRBJ1-1; D is undetermined. The sample was CD4+ T cells sorted from blood. This TCR came from a human donor with alopecia areata. Here the CDR3 reads CSVDQRNTEAFF. As DNA, the CDR3 is TGCAGCGTTGATCAGCGGAACACTGAAGCTTTCTTT.